This T cell receptor (beta chain) was found in a study of shared clonotypes between healthy human individuals. Positive CCR7 selection of CD45RO-negative cells yielded the naive CD8 cells, and terminally differentiated effector memory CD45RA+ cells were excluded. Overall study findings and caveats: Apart from blood, nothing was sampled; tissue repertoires likely differ.

Some 30,000 T cell genomes (about 0.2 ug DNA) went into each sorted-subset replicate. Sequencing used immunoSEQ multiplex PCR; TCRdb keeps in-frame clones, though not all of them. The profile shows some 2.1 million clones, 93% of them singletons. The CDR3 length is 19 residues. V was trimmed by 5 bases and J by 2 bases, leaving 26 bases between them. Germline assignment: CDR1 SGHVS and CDR2 FNYEAQ. On this clone itself: The antigen is unknown.

The TCR originated in a man between 18 and 29 years old in good health. Some clones in this sample may be carry-over from other donors' samples. This chain uses TRBV7-6 with TRBJ2-3, with D possibly matching TRBD2 (6 bases). The material sequenced was naive CD8+ T cells from PBMCs. In nucleotides, the CDR3 is TGTGCCAGCAGCCTAAACCCGTCGAGCGGGCTAGCCCCCACAGATACGCAGTATTTT. It translates to CASSLNPSSGLAPTDTQYF.